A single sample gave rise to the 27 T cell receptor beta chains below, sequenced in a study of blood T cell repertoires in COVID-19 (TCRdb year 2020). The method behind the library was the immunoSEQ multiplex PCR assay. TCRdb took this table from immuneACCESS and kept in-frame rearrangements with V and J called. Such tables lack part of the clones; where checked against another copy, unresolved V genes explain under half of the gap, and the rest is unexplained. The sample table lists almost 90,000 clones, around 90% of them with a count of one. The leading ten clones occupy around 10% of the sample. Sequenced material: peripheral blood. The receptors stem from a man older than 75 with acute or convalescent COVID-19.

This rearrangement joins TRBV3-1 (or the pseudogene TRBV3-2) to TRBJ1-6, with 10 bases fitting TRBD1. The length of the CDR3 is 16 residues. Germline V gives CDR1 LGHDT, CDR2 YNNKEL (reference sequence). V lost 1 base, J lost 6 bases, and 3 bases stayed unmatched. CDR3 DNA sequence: TGTGCCAGCAGCCAAGGCCGGACAGGGGGTAATTCACCCCTCCACTTT. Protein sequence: CASSQGRTGGNSPLHF.

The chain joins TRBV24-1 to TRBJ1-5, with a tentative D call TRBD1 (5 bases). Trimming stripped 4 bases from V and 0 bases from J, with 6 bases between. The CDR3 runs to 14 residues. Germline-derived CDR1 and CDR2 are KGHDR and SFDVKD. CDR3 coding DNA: TGTGCCACCAGTGAGGGGCATAGCAATCAGCCCCAGCATTTT. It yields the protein CATSEGHSNQPQHF.

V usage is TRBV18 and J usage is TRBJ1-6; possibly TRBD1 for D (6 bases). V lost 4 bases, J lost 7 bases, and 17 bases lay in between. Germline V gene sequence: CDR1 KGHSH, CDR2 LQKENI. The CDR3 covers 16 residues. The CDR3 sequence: CASSLASAGVNSPLHF. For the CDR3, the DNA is TGTGCCAGCTCACTAGCTTCGGCAGGGGTGAATTCACCCCTCCACTTT.

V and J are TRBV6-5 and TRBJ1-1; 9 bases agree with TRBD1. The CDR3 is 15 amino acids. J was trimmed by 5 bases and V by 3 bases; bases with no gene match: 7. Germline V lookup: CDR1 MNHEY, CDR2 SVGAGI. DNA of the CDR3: TGTGCCAGCAGTTATTCCGGGACAGGGTTGACTGAAGCTTTCTTT. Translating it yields CASSYSGTGLTEAFF.

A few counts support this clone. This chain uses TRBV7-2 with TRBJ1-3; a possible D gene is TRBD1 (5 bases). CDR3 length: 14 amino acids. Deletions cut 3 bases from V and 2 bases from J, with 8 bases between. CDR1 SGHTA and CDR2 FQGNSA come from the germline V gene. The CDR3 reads CASSFPGAGNTIYF. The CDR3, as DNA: TGTGCCAGCAGCTTTCCGGGGGCTGGAAACACCATATATTTT.

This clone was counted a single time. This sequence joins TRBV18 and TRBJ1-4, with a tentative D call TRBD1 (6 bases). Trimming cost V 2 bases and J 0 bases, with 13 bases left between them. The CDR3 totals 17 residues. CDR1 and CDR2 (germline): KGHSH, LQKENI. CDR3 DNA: TGTGCCAGCTCACCAGGTACACAGGGAGCAACTAATGAAAAACTGTTTTTT. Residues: CASSPGTQGATNEKLFF.

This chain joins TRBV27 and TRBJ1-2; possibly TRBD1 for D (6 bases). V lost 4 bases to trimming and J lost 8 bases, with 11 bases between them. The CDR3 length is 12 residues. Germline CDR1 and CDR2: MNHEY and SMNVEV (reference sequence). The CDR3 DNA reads TGTGCCAGCAGTTCACAGGGCTCCGGCTACACCTTC. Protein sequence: CASSSQGSGYTF.

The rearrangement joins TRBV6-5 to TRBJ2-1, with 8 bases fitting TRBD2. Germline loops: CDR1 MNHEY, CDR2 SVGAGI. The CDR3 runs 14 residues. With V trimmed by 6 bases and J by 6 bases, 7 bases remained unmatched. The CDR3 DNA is TGTGCCAGCAGAGAGCTAGCGGGCGCCAATGAGCAGTTCTTC. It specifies CASRELAGANEQFF.

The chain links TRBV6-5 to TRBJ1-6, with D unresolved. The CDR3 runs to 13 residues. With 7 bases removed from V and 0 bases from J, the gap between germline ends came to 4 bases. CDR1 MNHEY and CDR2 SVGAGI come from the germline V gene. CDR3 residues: CASMSSYNSPLHF. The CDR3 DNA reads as TGTGCCAGCATGAGCTCCTATAATTCACCCCTCCACTTT.

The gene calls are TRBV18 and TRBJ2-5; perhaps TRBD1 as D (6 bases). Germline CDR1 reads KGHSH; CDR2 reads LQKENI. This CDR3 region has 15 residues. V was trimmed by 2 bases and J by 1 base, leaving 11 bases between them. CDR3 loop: CASSPKTGGQETQYF. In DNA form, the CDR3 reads TGTGCCAGCTCACCAAAGACAGGAGGCCAAGAGACCCAGTACTTC.

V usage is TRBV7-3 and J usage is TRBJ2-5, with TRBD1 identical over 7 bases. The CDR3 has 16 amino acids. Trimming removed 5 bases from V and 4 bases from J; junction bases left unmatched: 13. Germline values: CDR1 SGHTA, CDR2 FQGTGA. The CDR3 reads CASSHGQAERGETQYF. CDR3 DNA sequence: TGTGCCAGCAGCCACGGACAGGCTGAGAGAGGAGAGACCCAGTACTTC.

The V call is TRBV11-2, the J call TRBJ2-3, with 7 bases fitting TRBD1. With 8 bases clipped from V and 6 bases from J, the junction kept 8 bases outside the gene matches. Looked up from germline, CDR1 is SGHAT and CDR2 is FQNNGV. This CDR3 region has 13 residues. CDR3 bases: TGTGCCAGCGGACAGGCCAGAGGGGATACGCAGTATTTT. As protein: CASGQARGDTQYF.

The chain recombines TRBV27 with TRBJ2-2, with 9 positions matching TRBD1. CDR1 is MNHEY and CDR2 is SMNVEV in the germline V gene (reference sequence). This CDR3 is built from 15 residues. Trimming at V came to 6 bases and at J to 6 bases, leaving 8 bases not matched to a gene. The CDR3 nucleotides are TGTGCCAGCAGCAAACAGGGGGCGCAGGCCGGGGAGCTGTTTTTT. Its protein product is CASSKQGAQAGELFF.

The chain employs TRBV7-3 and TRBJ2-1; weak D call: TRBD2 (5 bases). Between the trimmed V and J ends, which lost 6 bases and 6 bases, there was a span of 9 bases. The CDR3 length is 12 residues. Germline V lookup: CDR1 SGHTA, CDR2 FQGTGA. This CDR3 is CASRSGLNEQFF. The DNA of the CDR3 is TGTGCCAGCAGGTCTGGACTCAATGAGCAGTTCTTC.

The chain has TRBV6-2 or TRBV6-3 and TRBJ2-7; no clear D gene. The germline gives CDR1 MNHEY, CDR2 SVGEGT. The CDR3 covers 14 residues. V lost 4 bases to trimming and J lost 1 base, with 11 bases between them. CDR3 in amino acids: CASSSLLDSYEQYF. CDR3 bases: TGTGCCAGCAGTTCCCTTTTAGATTCCTACGAGCAGTACTTC.

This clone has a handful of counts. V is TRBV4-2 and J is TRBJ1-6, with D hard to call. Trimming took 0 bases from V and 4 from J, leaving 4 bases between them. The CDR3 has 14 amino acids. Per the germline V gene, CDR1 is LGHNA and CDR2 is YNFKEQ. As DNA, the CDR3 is TGTGCCAGCAGCCAAGACAGTTATAATTCACCCCTCCACTTT. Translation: CASSQDSYNSPLHF.

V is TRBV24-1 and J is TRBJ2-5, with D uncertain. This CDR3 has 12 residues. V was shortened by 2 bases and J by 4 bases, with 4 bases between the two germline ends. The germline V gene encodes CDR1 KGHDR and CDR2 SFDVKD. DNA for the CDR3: TGTGCCACCAGTGATTCCATAGAGACCCAGTACTTC. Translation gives CATSDSIETQYF.

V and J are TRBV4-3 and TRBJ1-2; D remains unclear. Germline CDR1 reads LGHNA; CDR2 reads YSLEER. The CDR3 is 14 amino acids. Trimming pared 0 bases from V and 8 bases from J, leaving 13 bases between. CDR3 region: CASSQDPAGGGYTF. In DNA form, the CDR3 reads TGCGCCAGCAGCCAAGATCCGGCTGGCGGCGGCTACACCTTC.

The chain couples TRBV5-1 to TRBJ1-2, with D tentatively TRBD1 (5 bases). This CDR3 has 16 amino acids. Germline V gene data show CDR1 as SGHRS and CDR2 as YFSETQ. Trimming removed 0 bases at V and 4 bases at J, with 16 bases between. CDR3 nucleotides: TGCGCCAGCAGCTTGGGCCCGTCCGGGGGGGTCTATGGCTACACCTTC. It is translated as CASSLGPSGGVYGYTF.

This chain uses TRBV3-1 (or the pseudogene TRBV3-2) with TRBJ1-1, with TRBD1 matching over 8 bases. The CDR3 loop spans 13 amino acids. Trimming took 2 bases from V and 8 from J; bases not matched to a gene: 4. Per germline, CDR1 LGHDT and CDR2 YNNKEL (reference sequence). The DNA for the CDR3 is TGTGCCAGCAGCCAACTTAGGGACAGGGAAGCTTTCTTT. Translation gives CASSQLRDREAFF.

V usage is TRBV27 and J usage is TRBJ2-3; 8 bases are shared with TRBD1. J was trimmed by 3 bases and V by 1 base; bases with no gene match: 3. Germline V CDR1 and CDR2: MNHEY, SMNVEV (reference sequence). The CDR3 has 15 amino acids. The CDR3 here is CASSLFWTGTDTQYF. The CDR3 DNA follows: TGTGCCAGCAGTTTATTTTGGACAGGGACAGATACGCAGTATTTT.

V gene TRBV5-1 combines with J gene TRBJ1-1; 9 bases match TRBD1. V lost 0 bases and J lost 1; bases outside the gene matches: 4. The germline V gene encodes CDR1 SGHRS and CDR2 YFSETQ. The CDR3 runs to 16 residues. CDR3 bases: TGCGCCAGCAGCTTGGAGGGACAGGGAGCGAACACTGAAGCTTTCTTT. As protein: CASSLEGQGANTEAFF.

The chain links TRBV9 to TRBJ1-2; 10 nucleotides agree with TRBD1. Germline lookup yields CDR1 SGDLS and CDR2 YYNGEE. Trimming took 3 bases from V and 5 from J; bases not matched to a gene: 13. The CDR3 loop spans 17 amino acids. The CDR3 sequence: CASSAINRDRGVYGYTF. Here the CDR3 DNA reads TGTGCCAGCAGCGCTATTAACCGGGACAGGGGTGTGTATGGCTACACCTTC. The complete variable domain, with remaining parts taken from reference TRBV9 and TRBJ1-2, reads DSGVTQTPKHLITATGQRVTLRCSPRSGDLSVYWYQQSLDQGLQFLIQYYNGEERAKGNILERFSAQQFPDLHSELNLSSLELGDSALYFCASSAINRDRGVYGYTFGSGTRLTVV.

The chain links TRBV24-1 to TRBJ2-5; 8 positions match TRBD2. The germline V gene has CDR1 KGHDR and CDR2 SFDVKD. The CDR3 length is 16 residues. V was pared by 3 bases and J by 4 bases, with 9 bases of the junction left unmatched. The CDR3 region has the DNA TGTGCCACCAGTGATATGGCGGGAGGCTTCCGAGAGACCCAGTACTTC. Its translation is CATSDMAGGFRETQYF.

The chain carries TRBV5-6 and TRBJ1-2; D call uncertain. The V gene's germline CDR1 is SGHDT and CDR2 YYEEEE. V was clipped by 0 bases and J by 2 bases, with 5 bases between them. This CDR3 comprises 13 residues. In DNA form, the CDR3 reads TGTGCCAGCAGCTTGGAACGGAACTATGGCTACACCTTC. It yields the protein CASSLERNYGYTF. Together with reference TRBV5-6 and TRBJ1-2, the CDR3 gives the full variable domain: DAGVTQSPTHLIKTRGQQVTLRCSPKSGHDTVSWYQQALGQGPQFIFQYYEEEERQRGNFPDRFSGHQFPNYSSELNVNALLLGDSALYLCASSLERNYGYTFGSGTRLTVV.

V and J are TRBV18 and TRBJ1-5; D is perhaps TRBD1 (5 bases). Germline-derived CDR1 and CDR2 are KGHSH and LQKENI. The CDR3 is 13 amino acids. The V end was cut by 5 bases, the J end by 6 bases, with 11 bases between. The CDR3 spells CASSAWGGQPQHF. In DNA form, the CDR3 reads TGTGCCAGCTCAGCGTGGGGGGGTCAGCCCCAGCATTTT.

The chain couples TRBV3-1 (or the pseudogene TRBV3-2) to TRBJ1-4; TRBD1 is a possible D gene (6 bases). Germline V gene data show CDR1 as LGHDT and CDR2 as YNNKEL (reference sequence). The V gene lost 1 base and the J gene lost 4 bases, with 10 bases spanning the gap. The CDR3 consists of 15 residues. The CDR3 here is CASSQADSLNEKLFF. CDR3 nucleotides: TGTGCCAGCAGCCAAGCGGACAGTCTTAATGAAAAACTGTTTTTT.